This T cell receptor (beta chain) appears in the sequencing data of a study of T cell responses to AZD1222 COVID-19 vaccine. On this clone: Antigen: not known.

CDR3 size: 11 residues. Trimming stripped 7 bases from V and 14 bases from J, with 16 bases between. This table comes from immunoSEQ multiplex PCR, and its TCRdb copy is limited to in-frame clones, with some not included. This sample has under 150,000 clones, with roughly 88% found just once. Overall study findings and caveats: When two AZD1222 doses had been given, Spike-specific TCR breadth and depth rose. Clonal diversity may have been underestimated, and the donors were mostly white British, with more females than males. No repertoire was sampled before or during the peak T cell response, only after it. Among vaccine-associated CD4 TCRs, coverage spanned spike, with dominance at 160-218 and 743-854.

The chain combines TRBV12-3 or TRBV12-4 with TRBJ2-3, with D hard to call. The sample was peripheral blood, taken 28 days after the second AZD1222 dose. The sequence came from an adult who received the AZD1222 COVID-19 vaccine. The CDR3 sequence is CASTRTGLPYF. The DNA of the CDR3 is TGTGCCAGCACCAGAACGGGTTTACCGTATTTT.